This T cell receptor (beta chain) was captured in a study of cytomegalovirus exposure and HLA in healthy donors. Study results and limitations: Cytomegalovirus-associated TCR beta chains were listed, numbering some 180.

Only in-frame clones appear in the TCRdb table, and some are missing; sequencing was by immunoSEQ multiplex PCR. The profile shows 110,000 to 150,000 clones, about 90% of them singletons. Germline V lookup: CDR1 SEHNR, CDR2 FQNEAQ (reference sequence). This CDR3 is built from 11 residues. V was shortened by 3 bases and J by 8 bases, with 5 bases between the two germline ends. As regards this clone: Its antigen is unknown.

The sequence derives from a man aged 18 to 29 in good health and CMV-seronegative. The gene calls are TRBV7-9 and TRBJ2-1, with D unclear. The sample consisted of PBMCs. The CDR3 nucleotides read TGTGCCAGCAGCTTCTCCGATGAGCAGTTCTTC. Its translation is CASSFSDEQFF. The complete variable domain, with remaining parts taken from reference TRBV7-9 and TRBJ2-1, reads DTGVSQNPRHKITKRGQNVTFRCDPISEHNRLYWYRQTLGQGPEFLTYFQNEAQLEKSRLLSDRFSAERPKGSFSTLEIQRTEQGDSAMYLCASSFSDEQFFGPGTRLTVL.